This T cell receptor (beta chain) was recovered during a study of CD8 T cells in Susac syndrome (dated by TCRdb to between 2017 and 2020). Looking at the study overall: Whether CD8+ T cell activation and differentiation in Susac syndrome was antigen driven was tested using repertoire sequencing. The study compared CD8+ T cell repertoire clonality among about a dozen healthy donors, some 14 Susac syndrome patients and some 16 multiple sclerosis patients. The paper's findings and limits, for the study overall: The study acknowledged that relatively few individuals were included in the TCR sequencing and HLA analysis.

Measured from the cysteine to the phenylalanine, the CDR3 is 13 residues long. Left in the record is the CDR3 DNA by itself, 39 bases read in frame from the first base. Cut back by 1 base and 3 bases, the V and J ends lie 7 bases apart. RNA was extracted using the RNeasy kit, and about 0.45 to 1 ug of the RNA was reverse transcribed with random hexamers. The immunoSEQ multiplex PCR assay, which covers 54 Vbeta and 13 Jbeta segments, was used to amplify TCR beta CDR3 regions. Bias from PCR amplification was corrected by using a synthetic template baseline for primer optimization and for computational correction. The original pipeline was this. Reads were annotated to V, D and J genes per IMGT and analyzed with immunoSEQ Analyzer, keeping only productive sequences. Clonality was computed as one minus Shannon entropy normalized by log2 of the number of productive unique sequences. For each patient and control, public and private clones were evaluated within the 100 most prevalent clones. A clone was defined as Susac-specific if it was absent from the healthy and MS cohorts, from 1052 published viral clones and from other ImmuneACCESS disease sequences. TCRdb handled the public reads itself, with Q25 trimming in fastp and clone calling in MiXCR, and kept productive beta chains. CDR3 protein duplicates are merged, each entry listing the most common genes and DNA. TCRdb, not the authors, supplied the V and J calls. This sample lists some 130,000 distinct CDR3 sequences; roughly 89% were detected once. Together, the top ten hold around 0.24% of the sample.

High-throughput TCR beta sequencing profiled peripheral blood CD8+ and CD4+ T cells from healthy donors, Susac syndrome patients and multiple sclerosis patients. Treatment-naive patients with stable or active relapsing-remitting disease fulfilling revised McDonald criteria were used as multiple sclerosis controls. CD8+ TEMRA cells were enriched by FACS, while bulk CD8+ and CD4+ T cells were purified by magnetic negative isolation. Blood was collected in EDTA tubes and processed within 24 hours, with PBMCs isolated through density gradient centrifugation. PBMCs intended for TCR sequencing were frozen in liquid nitrogen and were later thawed in a 37 degrees C water bath. A purity of at least 90% was achieved for sorted or isolated CD4+, CD8+ and CD8+ TEMRA cells. Note on this clonotype: It lacks a known antigen. Nothing much larger sits one base from this clone, and base qualities are not available.

This receptor was obtained from a human donor with multiple sclerosis. Material: CD8+ T cells from PBMCs. The chain employs TRBV12-3 or TRBV12-4 and TRBJ2-7, with an unclear D gene assignment. The nucleotides are TGTGCCAGCAGTTTAGGACCCCACTACGAGCAGTACTTC. Its protein is CASSLGPHYEQYF.